Given below is one T cell receptor beta chain in context. The J segment lost 1 base and the V segment lost 1 base, leaving 18 bases of the junction unmatched. The CDR3 totals 21 residues. Germline CDR1 is SGDLS and CDR2 is YYNGEE. The data stem from a study of blood T cell repertoires in COVID-19. Across the whole study: In each case, the material was cDNA or gDNA derived from T cells, B-cell-depleted T cells, or PBMCs.

In the original workflow: Scientists estimated how many nucleated cells there were by amplifying reference gene primers. Method: immunoSEQ multiplex PCR; TCRdb's copy keeps in-frame clones and lacks some. V, J and clone size derive from that table, while D and trimming were established from the DNA sequence. The sample has about 26,000 clones, 70% to 90% seen once. The clonotype comes from a man between 65 and 85 years old with acute or convalescent COVID-19. The chain couples TRBV9 to TRBJ2-5; 11 bases line up with TRBD2. Sequenced input: peripheral blood. The CDR3 nucleotides read TGTGCCAGCAGCGTACAACCCAGGACTAGCGGGTATTTTAGTGGCCAAGAGACCCAGTACTTC. Translation gives CASSVQPRTSGYFSGQETQYF.